This is a list of T cell receptor beta chains from one sample in a study of blood T cell repertoires in COVID-19. The table came from immunoSEQ multiplex PCR; TCRdb's copy has only in-frame clones and leaves some out. The table includes fewer than 200,000 clones, roughly 84% detected once. The sample consisted of PBMCs or T cells enriched from blood (not recorded which). The origin of the receptors is a man aged 55 to 70 who had recovered from COVID-19. Both conserved end residues are part of each CDR3.

v_gene	j_gene	CDR3aa
TRBV5-1	TRBJ2-7	CASSPRTGLYEQYF
TRBV27	TRBJ1-5	CASSRLPGQGADGLWNQPQHF
TRBV20-1	TRBJ2-1	CSASSSGGARNEQFF
TRBV7-2	TRBJ2-7	CASSDQSGSRYSEQYF
TRBV3-1/TRBV3-2	TRBJ2-1	CASSQALGQGNEQFF
TRBV7-9	TRBJ2-2	CASSLPGGHTGELFF
TRBV7-3	TRBJ1-1	CASSLMGGSAEAFF
TRBV4-2	TRBJ2-3	CASSPPLTSGGTDTQYF
TRBV11-2	TRBJ1-1	CASSLRQGPHTEAFF
TRBV4-1	TRBJ1-5	CASSHPQGQPQHF
TRBV10-3	TRBJ1-4	CAIRGAPNEKLFF
TRBV19	TRBJ2-2	CASSVLAGGPTGELFF
TRBV7-2	TRBJ2-7	CASSSLAGSSYEQYF
TRBV9	TRBJ1-4	CASSVVDLATNEKLFF
TRBV30	TRBJ1-4	CAWSGTGIGKLFF
TRBV10-3	TRBJ2-3	CAISESGGNTDTQYF
TRBV5-1	TRBJ2-5	CASSSGLRSGSWGETQYF
TRBV11-2	TRBJ1-2	CASSPTGGDYGYTF
TRBV7-8	TRBJ2-1	CASSLRAGSYNEQFF
TRBV28	TRBJ1-1	CASRSAGAWNTEAFF
TRBV5-1	TRBJ2-1	CASTIVGGDNEQFF
TRBV2	TRBJ2-7	CASKQSAYEQYF
TRBV10-3	TRBJ1-1	CAISMDRGRDTEAFF
TRBV4-2	TRBJ2-1	CASSQVGTRNGEQFF
TRBV19	TRBJ2-2	CASSGTSGMMNTGELFF
TRBV29-1	TRBJ1-2	CSVYDRGRIYGYTF
TRBV27	TRBJ1-6	CASAKEFPNSPLHF
TRBV19	TRBJ1-5	CASSITATGYQPQHF
TRBV7-9	TRBJ2-3	CASSARTGLAAITDTQYF
TRBV27	TRBJ1-1	CASSSGGVGTEAFF
TRBV4-2	TRBJ1-4	CASSQRQVSNEKLFF
TRBV11-2	TRBJ1-1	CASSRGTGVVNTEAFF
TRBV7-3	TRBJ2-1	CASSLWDRGLAGGPGEQFF
TRBV6-5	TRBJ2-1	CASSFRAGRSYNEQFF
TRBV6-5	TRBJ1-5	CASQQGRINQPQHF
TRBV5-8	TRBJ1-4	CASSTTVSYEKLFF
TRBV2	TRBJ1-2	CASSVGTENGYTF
TRBV7-3	TRBJ1-2	CASSLGYGYGYTF
TRBV4-1	TRBJ1-6	CASSQEGASSSPLHF
TRBV19	TRBJ1-2	CASSEGMNGYTF
TRBV7-3	TRBJ2-7	CASSPSGGSEQYF
TRBV2	TRBJ2-4	CASRRQGASDIQYF
TRBV7-9	TRBJ2-2	CASSLSLTGSFGGELFF
TRBV19	TRBJ2-7	CASSWAGYEQYF
TRBV5-1	TRBJ1-2	CASSFEGDYGYTF
TRBV6-6	TRBJ2-2	CASSYSRVTTGELFF
TRBV7-5	TRBJ2-7	CVRSLLIGLAFYEQYF
TRBV6-6	TRBJ2-7	CASSYETDLSYEQYF
TRBV24-1	TRBJ2-7	CATSARASNEQYF
TRBV15	TRBJ1-1	CATSTDRNTEAFF
TRBV10-3	TRBJ2-2	CAISDGTVFTGELFF
TRBV6-1	TRBJ1-2	CASSDGGAKNYGYTF
TRBV19	TRBJ1-6	CASSTGNSPLHF
TRBV19	TRBJ1-1	CASSPTGNLEAFF
TRBV12-5	TRBJ2-1	CASSGWSYNEQFF
TRBV7-2	TRBJ1-3	CASSFTGGSGNTIYF
TRBV7-2	TRBJ2-3	CASSSSTDTQYF
TRBV30	TRBJ1-6	CATVTGGTSPLHF
TRBV6-5	TRBJ1-6	CASRGQGLRSPLHF
TRBV29-1	TRBJ2-2	CSASNTGELFF